This is a list of T cell receptor beta chains from one sample in a study of Ad26.COV2.S vaccination and SARS-CoV-2 variants. Data came from immunoSEQ multiplex PCR; TCRdb stores just in-frame clones and leaves some out. The table shows roughly 100,000 clones, with around three quarters occurring only once. This specimen was peripheral blood, taken after recovery from COVID-19. Receptors originate from a human donor who had recovered from COVID-19. Both conserved end residues are part of each CDR3. The D gene is left open where the match is weak. Clone size is given for some rows only: seen once, a few or many times, or a class if the clone is expanded.

>TRBJ1-3|TRBV5-1|.|.
CASSLDRSGNTIYF
TGCGCCAGCAGCCTGGACCGCTCTGGAAACACCATATATTTT
>TRBJ2-5|TRBV12-3/TRBV12-4|.|.
CASTPQGQETQYF
TGTGCCAGCACCCCGCAGGGACAAGAGACCCAGTACTTC
>TRBJ1-6|TRBV30|.|.
CAWSVWPQDNSPLHF
TGTGCCTGGAGTGTTTGGCCGCAGGATAATTCACCCCTCCACTTT
>TRBJ2-7|TRBV3-1/TRBV3-2|.|.
CASSQGPGGNEQYF
TGTGCCAGCAGCCAAGGGCCGGGCGGGAACGAGCAGTACTTC
>TRBJ1-3|TRBV5-1|TRBD1|few
CASSPTTSTGTGNTIYF
TGCGCCAGCAGCCCGACGACGTCGACAGGGACTGGAAACACCATATATTTT
>TRBJ1-1|TRBV3-1/TRBV3-2|.|.
CASSQSITRTEAFF
TGTGCCAGCAGCCAGTCGATTACGAGGACTGAAGCTTTCTTT
>TRBJ2-6|TRBV30|.|.
CAWSKDSGANVLTF
TGTGCCTGGAGTAAAGACTCTGGGGCCAACGTCCTGACTTTC
>TRBJ2-5|TRBV5-1|TRBD2|.
CASSPLPGGAQETQYF
TGCGCCAGCAGCCCCCTCCCGGGGGGGGCGCAGGAGACCCAGTACTTC
>TRBJ1-1|TRBV14|.|.
CASRDSQGTEAFF
TGTGCCAGCAGAGACTCTCAGGGCACTGAAGCTTTCTTT
>TRBJ2-2|TRBV29-1|.|.
CSVEAPTGSNTGELFF
TGCAGCGTTGAGGCGCCGACAGGCTCGAACACCGGGGAGCTGTTTTTT
>TRBJ2-1|TRBV4-3|TRBD1|.
CASSLLQGRGQNEQFF
TGCGCCAGCAGCCTCCTACAGGGCAGGGGACAGAATGAGCAGTTCTTC
>TRBJ2-5|TRBV14|.|.
CASSLSPGRETQYF
TGTGCCAGCAGTCTGTCACCGGGGCGAGAGACCCAGTACTTC
>TRBJ2-3|TRBV4-1|.|.
CASGRGTDYDTQYF
TGCGCCAGCGGGAGGGGGACAGACTATGATACGCAGTATTTT
>TRBJ1-1|TRBV5-1|.|.
CASSYQTGNTEAFF
TGCGCCAGCAGTTATCAAACAGGGAACACTGAAGCTTTCTTT
>TRBJ1-2|TRBV2|TRBD1|few
CASSAGQGHGYTF
TGTGCCAGCAGTGCGGGACAGGGACACGGCTACACCTTC
>TRBJ1-2|TRBV5-1|.|.
CASTMGVAGSVGYTF
TGCGCCAGCACCATGGGGGTGGCAGGGTCGGTTGGCTACACCTTC
>TRBJ1-1|TRBV3-1/TRBV3-2|TRBD1|.
CASSQGQVINEAFF
TGTGCCAGCAGCCAGGGACAGGTTATTAATGAAGCTTTCTTT
>TRBJ1-5|TRBV9|TRBD1|.
CASSAGTGRNQPQHF
TGTGCCAGCAGCGCCGGGACAGGGCGAAATCAGCCCCAGCATTTT
>TRBJ2-2|TRBV5-1|.|.
CASSLEGGMNTGELFF
TGCGCCAGCAGCTTGGAAGGGGGAATGAACACCGGGGAGCTGTTTTTT
>TRBJ1-1|TRBV2|.|.
CASSGGGGSSTEAFF
TGTGCCAGCAGTGGAGGGGGGGGCAGCAGCACTGAAGCTTTCTTT